Below, one T cell receptor (beta chain) is given with its context. Its cognate antigen has yet to be identified. Nothing much larger sits one base from this clone, and base qualities are not available. CDR1 and CDR2, per the germline V gene (reference sequence), are DFQATT and SNEGSKA. The CDR3 covers 12 residues, taking in both the cysteine and the phenylalanine. Kept here is only the CDR3 DNA, which spans 36 bases and is read in frame from base 1. This entry comes from a study of blood T cells in healthy people across ages (dated by TCRdb to the mid-2010s). A note on the overall study: In model experiments, roughly one uniquely barcoded TCR beta cDNA molecule per two T cells was captured by template switching. Two additional independent replicas of 1 million unique cDNA reads from the same blood draw were analyzed for two donors (one aged 18 to 30 and one aged 80 or older). Age-related changes in TCR beta repertoire diversity were measured in the study by deep sequencing normalized with unique cDNA molecular identifiers. To avoid experimental bias, donors of different ages were randomly spread across the sequencing lanes. Four age groups were formed from the donors: young (average approximately 15 years), middle-aged (around 40), aged (about 62) and long-lived (less than 85). Points the paper makes about the study in general: Because the CMV infection status of the donors was unknown, age-related changes in expanded clonotypes may potentially have been confounded. The percentage of naive T cells measured by flow cytometry correlated strongly with observed TCR beta diversity. The long-lived group showed more naive CD4+ T cells, fewer expanded clones and increased TCR diversity than the aged group, suggesting age selection. Total diversity estimates from one million sequenced T cells were considered lower bounds and underestimates. Bulk unsorted PBMC profiling prevented conclusive comparison of naive and antigen-experienced compartments. Observed TCR beta diversity per million T cells fell roughly linearly with age, and a significant reduction was already apparent by age about 36.

Library preparation used 5' RACE. The sequencer was an Illumina HiSeq 2500. The second PCR ran for roughly 7 to 11 cycles and used a J-beta primer mix along with a sample-barcoded 5' primer. Each TCR beta cDNA molecule received a unique molecular identifier from a template-switch 5' adaptor carrying 12 random nucleotides. Each sample yielded at least 3 million CDR3-containing paired-end reads. The Mint cDNA synthesis kit, primed by a TRBC-specific oligonucleotide, was used to synthesize first-strand cDNA from all RNA. Following uracil-DNA glycosylase treatment, all cDNA underwent a first 18-cycle PCR with the universal primers M1SS and BC2_uni_R. The published analysis was carried out like this. For normalization, 1 million high-quality reads were randomly selected from each sample, with every read carrying a distinct molecular identifier. Instead of being binned into consensus sequences, reads that shared molecular identifiers were thrown out. MiTCR, with a Q25 quality threshold and the strictest error-elimination algorithm, was used for CDR3 identification, clonotype clustering and error correction. A nonparametric unseen species model with Euler transformation was used to estimate a lower bound on total TCR beta diversity. The public reads were run again by TCRdb, first through fastp at Q25 and then through MiXCR, and only productive beta chains were kept. Rows with one shared CDR3 protein collapse into an entry with the most common genes and DNA. None of the V and J calls come from the authors' own analysis; TCRdb made them. Counted in this sample were about 730,000 distinct CDR3 sequences; 43% of them appeared once. The ten largest clonotypes hold 20% to 25% of the sample.

Donors were 30 to 45 systemically healthy Caucasian individuals from Russia aged roughly 6 to 90 years. Around 10 milliliters of peripheral blood were drawn from each donor into EDTA-treated Vacutainer tubes. PBMCs were isolated by Ficoll-Paque density-gradient centrifugation, with at least 6 million obtained per sample. Total RNA was extracted from PBMCs with Trizol reagent, with at least 5 micrograms obtained per sample. For every donor, flow cytometry on a PBMC aliquot measured the percentage of naive CD45RAhigh/CD27high T cells. Specimen: blood. The sequence derives from a woman aged 60 to 75 in good health. This chain joins TRBV20-1 to TRBJ2-5, and 7 junction bases match TRBD2. The CDR3 is CTLPASGETQYF. The bases are TGCACCCTCCCGGCTAGCGGAGAGACCCAGTACTTC.